Below, 5 T cell receptor beta chains from the same sample are listed, as sequenced in a study of shared T cell receptors in the human thymus. The protocol was immunoSEQ multiplex PCR, while the TCRdb copy is restricted to in-frame clones and leaves out a portion. The sample lists almost 550,000 clones, around 78% occurring once. In addition, the sample was reused for a study of human thymus T cells.

The sample comprised thymocytes. These receptors all stem from a boy less than two years old with a congenital heart defect.

The V call is TRBV27, the J call TRBJ2-7; TRBD2 aligns across 7 bases. The CDR3 covers 13 residues. Germline lookup yields CDR1 MNHEY and CDR2 SMNVEV (reference sequence). J lost 3 bases, V lost 3 bases, and 2 bases had no gene match. CDR3 protein: CASSFLADYEQYF. CDR3 coding DNA: TGTGCCAGCAGTTTCCTAGCGGACTACGAGCAGTACTTC.

V and J are TRBV15 and TRBJ2-1, with D perhaps TRBD2 (6 bases). V dropped 5 bases and J dropped 5 bases, with 10 bases sitting between them. CDR1 and CDR2 from the germline V gene are LNHNV and YYDKDF (reference sequence). The CDR3 is 13 residues long. CDR3 in DNA: TGTGCCACCAGCCTACCGGGGGACAATGAGCAGTTCTTC. Its translation: CATSLPGDNEQFF.

This clone occurred once. The J gene is TRBJ1-2, the V gene TRBV30; D not certain. Between the trimmed V and J ends, which lost 0 bases and 7 bases, there was a span of 6 bases. The CDR3 sequence is 11 residues long. The germline V gene encodes CDR1 GTSNPN and CDR2 SVGIG (reference sequence). The DNA of the CDR3 is TGTGCCTGGAGTGTTTCCGGTGGCTACACCTTC. It translates to CAWSVSGGYTF.

J is TRBJ1-1 and V is TRBV7-9; the match to TRBD1 covers 7 bases. Germline-derived CDR1 and CDR2 are SEHNR and FQNEAQ (reference sequence). V was pared by 7 bases and J by 6 bases, with 11 bases of the junction left unmatched. There are 14 residues in the CDR3. CDR3 region: CASIVPGQRPEAFF. In DNA, the CDR3 is TGTGCCAGCATCGTCCCGGGACAGCGTCCTGAAGCTTTCTTT.

The chain is built from TRBV6-5 and TRBJ2-1; 8 nucleotides line up with TRBD2. Germline V gene sequence: CDR1 MNHEY, CDR2 SVGAGI. J gave up 3 bases and V 7 bases, and 5 bases lay outside the gene matches. The CDR3 consists of 14 residues. The CDR3 sequence is CASIQGLVYNEQFF. The CDR3 DNA sequence: TGTGCCAGCATCCAGGGACTAGTCTACAATGAGCAGTTCTTC.